This T cell receptor (beta chain) emerged from a study of blood T cell repertoires in COVID-19. Study-wide background: The United States, Italy and Spain supplied acute and convalescent COVID-19 samples.

Original methodology: Quantification of nucleated cells was approximated via reference gene primer amplification. The table came from immunoSEQ multiplex PCR; TCRdb's copy has only in-frame clones and leaves some out. Clonal size and the V and J genes are those of that table, whereas D and trimming came from the DNA. This sample has 81,000 or so clones; roughly 82% occur once, and the top ten carry 8%. This CDR3 region has 12 residues. The rearrangement uses TRBV21-1 and TRBJ1-2. TRBV21-1 corresponds to a pseudogene. The sample comprised peripheral blood. This TCR came from a man aged 50 to 60 with active COVID-19. The CDR3 reads CASSGGPDGYTF. CDR3 DNA sequence: TGTGCCAGCAGCGGCGGGCCTGATGGCTACACCTTC.